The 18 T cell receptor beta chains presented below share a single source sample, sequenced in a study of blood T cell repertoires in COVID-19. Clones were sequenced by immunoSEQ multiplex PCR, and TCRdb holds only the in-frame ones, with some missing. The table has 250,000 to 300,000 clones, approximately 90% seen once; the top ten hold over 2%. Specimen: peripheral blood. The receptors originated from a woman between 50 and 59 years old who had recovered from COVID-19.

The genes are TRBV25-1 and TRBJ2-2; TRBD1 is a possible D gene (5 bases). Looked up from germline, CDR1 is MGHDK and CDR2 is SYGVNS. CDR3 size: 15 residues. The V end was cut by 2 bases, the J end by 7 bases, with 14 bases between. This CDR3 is CASSETSAGHGELFF. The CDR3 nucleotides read TGTGCCAGCAGTGAAACGTCGGCAGGGCACGGGGAGCTGTTTTTT.

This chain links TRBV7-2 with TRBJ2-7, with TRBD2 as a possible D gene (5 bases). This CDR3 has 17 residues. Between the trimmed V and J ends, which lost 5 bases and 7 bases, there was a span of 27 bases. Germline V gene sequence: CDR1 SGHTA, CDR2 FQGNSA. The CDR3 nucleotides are TGTGCCAGCAGCCACAGCCTATTAAGTGGGAGAATGATGGAGCAGTACTTC. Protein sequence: CASSHSLLSGRMMEQYF. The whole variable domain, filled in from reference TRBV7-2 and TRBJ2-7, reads GAGVSQSPSNKVTEKGKDVELRCDPISGHTALYWYRQSLGQGLEFLIYFQGNSAPDKSGLPSDRFSAERTGGSVSTLTIQRTQQEDSAVYLCASSHSLLSGRMMEQYFGPGTRLTVT.

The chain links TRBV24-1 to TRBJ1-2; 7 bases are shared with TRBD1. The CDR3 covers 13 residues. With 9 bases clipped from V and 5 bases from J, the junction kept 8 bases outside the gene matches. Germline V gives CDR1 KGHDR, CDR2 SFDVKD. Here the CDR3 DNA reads TGTGCCACCTGGGACAGCCGGAAATATGGCTACACCTTC. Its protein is CATWDSRKYGYTF.

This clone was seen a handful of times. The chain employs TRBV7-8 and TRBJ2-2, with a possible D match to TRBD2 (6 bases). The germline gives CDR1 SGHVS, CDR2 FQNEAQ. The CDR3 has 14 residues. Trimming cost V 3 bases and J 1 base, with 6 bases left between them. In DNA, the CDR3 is TGTGCCAGCAGCTTTAGCGGGAACACCGGGGAGCTGTTTTTT. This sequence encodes CASSFSGNTGELFF.

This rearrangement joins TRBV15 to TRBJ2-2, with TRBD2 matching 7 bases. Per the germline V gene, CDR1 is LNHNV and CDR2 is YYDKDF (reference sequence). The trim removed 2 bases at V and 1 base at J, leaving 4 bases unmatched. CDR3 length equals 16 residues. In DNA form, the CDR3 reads TGTGCCACCAGCAGATATATAGCGGGGAACACCGGGGAGCTGTTTTTT. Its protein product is CATSRYIAGNTGELFF. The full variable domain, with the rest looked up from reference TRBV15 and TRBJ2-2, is DAMVIQNPRYQVTQFGKPVTLSCSQTLNHNVMYWYQQKSSQAPKLLFHYYDKDFNNEADTPDNFQSRRPNTSFCFLDIRSPGLGDTAMYLCATSRYIAGNTGELFFGEGSRLTVL.

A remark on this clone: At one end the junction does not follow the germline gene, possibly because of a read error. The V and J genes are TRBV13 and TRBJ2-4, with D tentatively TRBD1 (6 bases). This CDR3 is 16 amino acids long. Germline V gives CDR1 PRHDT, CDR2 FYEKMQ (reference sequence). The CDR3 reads CASSSRTAWATNIQYF. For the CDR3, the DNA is TGTGCCAGCAGCTCGAGGACAGCCTGGGCCACAAACATTCAGTACTTC.

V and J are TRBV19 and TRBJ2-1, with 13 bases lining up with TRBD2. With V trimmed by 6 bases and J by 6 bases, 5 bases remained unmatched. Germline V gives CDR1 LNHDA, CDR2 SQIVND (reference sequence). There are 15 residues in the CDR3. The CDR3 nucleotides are TGTGCCAGTAGAAGACTAGCGGGAGGCCGCAATGAGCAGTTCTTC. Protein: CASRRLAGGRNEQFF.

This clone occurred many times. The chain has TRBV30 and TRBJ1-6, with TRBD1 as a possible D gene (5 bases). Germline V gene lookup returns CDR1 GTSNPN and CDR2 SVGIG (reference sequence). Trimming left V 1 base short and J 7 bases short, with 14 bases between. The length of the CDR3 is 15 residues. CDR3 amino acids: CAWSERGWVNSPLHF. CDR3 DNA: TGTGCCTGGAGTGAAAGGGGATGGGTCAATTCACCCCTCCACTTT.

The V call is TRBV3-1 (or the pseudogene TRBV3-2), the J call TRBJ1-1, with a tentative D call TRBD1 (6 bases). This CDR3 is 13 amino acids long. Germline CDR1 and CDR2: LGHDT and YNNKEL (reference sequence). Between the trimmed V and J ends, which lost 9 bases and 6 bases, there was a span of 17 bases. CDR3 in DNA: TGTGCCAGTGGGGGGGCAGGGCGCGCTGAAGCTTTCTTT. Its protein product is CASGGAGRAEAFF.

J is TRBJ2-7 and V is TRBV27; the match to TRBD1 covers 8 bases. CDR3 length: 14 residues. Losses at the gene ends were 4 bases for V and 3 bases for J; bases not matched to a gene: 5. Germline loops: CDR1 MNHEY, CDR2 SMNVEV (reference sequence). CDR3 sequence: CASSSSRGRYEQYF. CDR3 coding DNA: TGTGCCAGCAGTTCCTCCAGGGGGCGCTACGAGCAGTACTTC.

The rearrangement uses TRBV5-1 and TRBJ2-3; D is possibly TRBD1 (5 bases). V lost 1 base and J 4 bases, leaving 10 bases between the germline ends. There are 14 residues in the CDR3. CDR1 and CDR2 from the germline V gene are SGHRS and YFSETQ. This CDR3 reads CASSLQGPADTQYF. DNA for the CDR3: TGCGCCAGCAGCTTGCAGGGTCCGGCAGATACGCAGTATTTT.

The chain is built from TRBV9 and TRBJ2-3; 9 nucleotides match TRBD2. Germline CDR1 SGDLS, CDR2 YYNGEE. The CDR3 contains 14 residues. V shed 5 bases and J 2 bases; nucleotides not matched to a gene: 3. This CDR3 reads CASSASGDTDTQYF. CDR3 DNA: TGTGCCAGCAGTGCTAGCGGGGACACAGATACGCAGTATTTT.

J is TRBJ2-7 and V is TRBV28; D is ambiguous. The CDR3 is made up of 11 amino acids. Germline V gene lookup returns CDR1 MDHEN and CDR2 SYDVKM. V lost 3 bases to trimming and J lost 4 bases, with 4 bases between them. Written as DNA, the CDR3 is TGTGCCAGCAGTTTTGCGTACGAGCAGTACTTC. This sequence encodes CASSFAYEQYF.

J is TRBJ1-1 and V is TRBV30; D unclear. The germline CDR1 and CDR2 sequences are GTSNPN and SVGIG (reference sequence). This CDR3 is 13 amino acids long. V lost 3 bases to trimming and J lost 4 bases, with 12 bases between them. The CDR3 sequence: CAWSRGSSTEAFF. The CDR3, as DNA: TGTGCCTGGAGCCGGGGTTCGAGCACTGAAGCTTTCTTT.

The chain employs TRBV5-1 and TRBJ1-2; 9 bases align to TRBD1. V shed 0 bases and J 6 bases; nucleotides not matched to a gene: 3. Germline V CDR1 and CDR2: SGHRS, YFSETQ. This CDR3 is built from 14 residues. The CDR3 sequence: CASSLDRGLNGYTF. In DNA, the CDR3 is TGCGCCAGCAGCTTGGACAGGGGGCTCAATGGCTACACCTTC.

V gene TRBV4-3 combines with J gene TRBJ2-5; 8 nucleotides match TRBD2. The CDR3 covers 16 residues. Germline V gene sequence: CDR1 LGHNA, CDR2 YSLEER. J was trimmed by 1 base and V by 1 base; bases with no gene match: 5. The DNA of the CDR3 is TGCGCCAGCAGCCAAGGGGTCCTAGCGGGCCAAGAGACCCAGTACTTC. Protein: CASSQGVLAGQETQYF.

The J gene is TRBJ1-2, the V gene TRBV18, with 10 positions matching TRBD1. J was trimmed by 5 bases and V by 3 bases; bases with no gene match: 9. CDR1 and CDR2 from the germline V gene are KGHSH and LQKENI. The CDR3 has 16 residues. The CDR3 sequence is CASSPGTGAGRYGYTF. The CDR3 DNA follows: TGTGCCAGCTCACCCGGGACAGGGGCAGGTCGGTATGGCTACACCTTC. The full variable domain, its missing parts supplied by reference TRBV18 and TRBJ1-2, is NAGVMQNPRHLVRRRGQEARLRCSPMKGHSHVYWYRQLPEEGLKFMVYLQKENIIDESGMPKERFSAEFPKEGPSILRIQQVVRGDSAAYFCASSPGTGAGRYGYTFGSGTRLTVV.

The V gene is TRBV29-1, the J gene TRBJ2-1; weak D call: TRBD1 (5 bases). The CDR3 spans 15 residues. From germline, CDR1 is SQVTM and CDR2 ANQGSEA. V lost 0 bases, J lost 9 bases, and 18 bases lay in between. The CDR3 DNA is TGCAGCGTTGAAGAAGGGGTGGGGCCGGTGGGTGAGCAGTTCTTC. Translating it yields CSVEEGVGPVGEQFF.